These 2 T cell receptor beta chains originate from one sample sequenced in a study of identifying expanded T cells in peripheral blood. Data came from immunoSEQ multiplex PCR; TCRdb stores just in-frame clones and leaves some out. Of about 78,000 clones in the sample, 88% are singletons; the top ten hold around 20%. The source material was blood. Receptors originate from a person aged 18-69 years in good health.

With respect to this clone: The same CDR3 also results from other DNA sequences found in this sample. The rearrangement links TRBV28 to TRBJ2-2; no clear D. CDR1 is MDHEN, CDR2 SYDVKM, per germline. The CDR3 runs 13 residues. V was trimmed by 6 bases and J by 2 bases, leaving 7 bases between them. This CDR3 reads CASSLGNTGELFF. The CDR3 region has the DNA TGTGCCAGCAGCCTCGGAAACACCGGGGAGCTGTTTTTT.

The rearrangement uses TRBV15 and TRBJ2-3; D unresolved. The CDR3 loop spans 14 amino acids. Germline V gene data show CDR1 as LNHNV and CDR2 as YYDKDF (reference sequence). With 5 bases removed from V and 5 bases from J, the gap between germline ends came to 14 bases. CDR3 in amino acids: CATSSGPTVDTQYF. CDR3 coding DNA: TGTGCCACCAGCTCTGGACCAACAGTAGATACGCAGTATTTT.